This T cell receptor beta chain was sequenced in a study of blood T cell repertoires in COVID-19. The repertoire was sequenced with immunoSEQ multiplex PCR; TCRdb's copy has only in-frame clones and lacks some. Of about 210,000 clones listed, around four fifths are singletons. The germline CDR1 and CDR2 sequences are SGDLS and YYNGEE. After removal of 3 bases from V and 9 bases from J, the junction contained 7 bases not matched to a gene. The CDR3 is made up of 14 amino acids. The gene calls are TRBV9 and TRBJ2-1, with 9 nucleotides matching TRBD1. The source of this sequence is a man aged 40-49 years who had recovered from COVID-19. Sequencing input: PBMCs or T cells enriched from blood (not recorded which). CDR3 nucleotide sequence: TGTGCCAGCAGCGCCTACAGGGGGCAGGGTGAGCAGTTCTTC. Protein product: CASSAYRGQGEQFF.